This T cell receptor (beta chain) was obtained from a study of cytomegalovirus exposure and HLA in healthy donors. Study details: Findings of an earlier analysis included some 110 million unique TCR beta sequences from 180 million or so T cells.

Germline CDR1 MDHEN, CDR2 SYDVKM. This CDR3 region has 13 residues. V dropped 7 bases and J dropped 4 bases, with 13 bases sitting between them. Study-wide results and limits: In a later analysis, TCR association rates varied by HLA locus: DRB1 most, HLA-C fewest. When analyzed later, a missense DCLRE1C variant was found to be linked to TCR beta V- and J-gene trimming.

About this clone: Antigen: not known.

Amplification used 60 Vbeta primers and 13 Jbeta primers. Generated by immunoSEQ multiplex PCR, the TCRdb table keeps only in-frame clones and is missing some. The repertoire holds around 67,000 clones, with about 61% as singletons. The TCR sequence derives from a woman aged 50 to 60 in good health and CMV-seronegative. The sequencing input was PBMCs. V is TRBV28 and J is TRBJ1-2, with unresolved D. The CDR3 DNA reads TGTGCCAGCACCGGCAGGAGGGCCTATGGCTACACCTTC. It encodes CASTGRRAYGYTF.